The 19 T cell receptor beta chains below all came from one sample that was sequenced in a study of early T cells in non-severe SARS-CoV-2 infection. TCRdb recomputed calls from the 5' RACE reads with MiXCR, one row per CDR3 protein. The sample holds nearly 80,000 distinct CDR3 sequences, about 13% seen once. The material sequenced was whole blood. These receptors were obtained from an adult who was a healthcare worker with PCR-confirmed SARS-CoV-2 infection or an uninfected control (not recorded which).

This sequence joins TRBV3-1 and TRBJ2-7, with 7 bases matching TRBD1. Unmatched junction bases numbered 8, after V lost 1 base and J lost 2 bases. The germline gives CDR1 LGHDT, CDR2 YNNKEL (reference sequence). This CDR3 has 16 residues. CDR3 sequence: CASSQAAVTGTYEQYF. CDR3 coding DNA: TGTGCCAGCAGCCAAGCCGCAGTGACAGGGACCTACGAGCAGTACTTC.

This clonotype has a count of ten or more. V usage is TRBV7-9 and J usage is TRBJ2-2, with D possibly matching TRBD1 (5 bases). Germline V CDR1 and CDR2: SEHNR, FQNEAQ (reference sequence). V was clipped by 2 bases and J by 1 base, with 5 bases between them. The CDR3 loop spans 14 amino acids. The CDR3 spells CASSLTGNTGELFF. As DNA, the CDR3 is TGTGCCAGCAGCTTAACAGGGAACACCGGGGAGCTGTTTTTT. The variable domain in full, completed from reference TRBV7-9 and TRBJ2-2, reads DTGVSQNPRHKITKRGQNVTFRCDPISEHNRLYWYRQTLGQGPEFLTYFQNEAQLEKSRLLSDRFSAERPKGSFSTLEIQRTEQGDSAMYLCASSLTGNTGELFFGEGSRLTVL.

This clonotype was seen many times. J is TRBJ2-7 and V is TRBV10-3; the D gene is possibly TRBD1 (5 bases). The CDR3 spans 13 residues. Trimming stripped 3 bases from V and 5 bases from J, with 11 bases between. From germline, CDR1 is ENHRY and CDR2 SYGVKD. CDR3 DNA: TGTGCCATCAGTGAAAAGGGGCCCAACGAGCAGTACTTC. Its protein product is CAISEKGPNEQYF.

This rearrangement joins TRBV28 to TRBJ1-1, with a weak D call TRBD1 (6 bases). Germline-derived CDR1 and CDR2 are MDHEN and SYDVKM. The CDR3 is made up of 14 amino acids. V lost 6 bases, J lost 1 base, and 12 bases lay in between. The chain's CDR3 is CASRPGGPNTEAFF. DNA for the CDR3: TGTGCCAGCAGACCGGGGGGCCCGAACACTGAAGCTTTCTTT.

This clonotype was seen at least ten times. This chain uses TRBV2 with TRBJ1-2; D is possibly TRBD1 (5 bases). The CDR3 totals 13 residues. The germline gives CDR1 SNHLY, CDR2 FYNNEI. V was cut by 6 bases and J by 7 bases, with 15 bases left in between. The CDR3 protein is CASRVAGSVGYTF. In DNA, the CDR3 is TGTGCCAGCAGGGTCGCAGGGTCGGTTGGCTACACCTTC.

Ten or more counts support this clonotype. The chain is built from TRBV28 and TRBJ2-7; 8 bases align to TRBD2. V lost 5 bases and J lost 3; bases outside the gene matches: 6. The germline V gene encodes CDR1 MDHEN and CDR2 SYDVKM. This CDR3 is 14 amino acids long. CDR3 region: CASSKRGGLYEQYF. CDR3 sequence (DNA): TGTGCCAGCAGTAAGCGCGGGGGGCTCTACGAGCAGTACTTC.

Details on this clonotype: Germline and junction disagree at one end, which may indicate a read error. V usage is TRBV7-2 and J usage is TRBJ1-2, with D uncertain. Germline V gives CDR1 SGHTA, CDR2 FQGNSA. CDR3 size: 14 residues. CDR3 in amino acids: CASSPQQSNYGYAF. The CDR3, as DNA: TGTGCCAGCAGCCCACAGCAGTCTAACTATGGCTACGCCTTC.

This clonotype was observed many times. This rearrangement joins TRBV12-3 or TRBV12-4 to TRBJ1-2, with D uncertain. This CDR3 is 14 amino acids long. The germline V and J ends were trimmed by 1 base and 0 bases, with 6 bases remaining between them. DNA of the CDR3: TGTGCCAGCAGTTTAGACACACCTAACTATGGCTACACCTTC. It encodes CASSLDTPNYGYTF.

This clonotype has more than one count but fewer than ten. The chain is built from TRBV20-1 and TRBJ1-2; maybe TRBD1 (5 bases). The CDR3 length is 13 residues. Germline V gives CDR1 DFQATT, CDR2 SNEGSKA (reference sequence). The V end lost 6 bases, the J end lost 1 base, and 12 bases lay between the germline ends. The CDR3 is CSAPGLNNYGYTF. CDR3 bases: TGCAGTGCGCCGGGACTAAATAACTATGGCTACACCTTC.

This clonotype was counted only a few times. The rearrangement uses TRBV14 and TRBJ2-4, with D perhaps matching TRBD2 (5 bases). CDR3 length equals 15 residues. The V gene lost 0 bases and the J gene lost 8 bases, with 14 bases spanning the gap. Germline V lookup: CDR1 SGHDN, CDR2 FVKESK. In nucleotides, the CDR3 is TGTGCCAGCAGCCAAGACTGGGCCAGGCGGGACATTCAGTACTTC. Its translation is CASSQDWARRDIQYF.

The J gene is TRBJ1-3, the V gene TRBV20-1, with D unresolved. Germline V gene sequence: CDR1 DFQATT, CDR2 SNEGSKA (reference sequence). The CDR3 length is 13 residues. Trimming pared 5 bases from V and 4 bases from J, leaving 12 bases between. The CDR3: CSAQEGSGNTIYF. Written as DNA, the CDR3 is TGCAGTGCTCAGGAAGGCTCGGGAAACACCATATATTTT.

This clonotype was observed a handful of times. The chain combines TRBV29-1 with TRBJ2-2; no clear D gene. The ends were cut back, 4 bases at V and 1 base at J, with 13 bases in the middle. Germline V CDR1 and CDR2: SQVTM, ANQGSEA. The length of the CDR3 is 15 residues. The CDR3 is CSVGYPTLNTGELFF. For the CDR3, the DNA is TGCAGCGTTGGTTATCCTACTCTGAACACCGGGGAGCTGTTTTTT.

This clonotype has more than one count but fewer than ten. In DNA form, the CDR3 reads TGCGCCAGCAGCCATAGGCAGGCAGGCTACACCTTC. Protein product: CASSHRQAGYTF. The chain couples TRBV4-3 to TRBJ1-2; D call uncertain. The CDR3 length is 12 residues. The germline V and J ends were trimmed by 3 bases and 8 bases, with 10 bases remaining between them. Germline CDR1 reads LGHNA; CDR2 reads YSLEER.

This clonotype occurred many times. This chain joins TRBV6-2 or TRBV6-3 and TRBJ1-1, with unresolved D. V shed 10 bases and J shed 6 bases, with 12 bases lying between them. The CDR3 contains 11 residues. Germline values: CDR1 MNHEY, CDR2 SVGEGT. CDR3: CATVYVAEAFF. The CDR3 DNA sequence: TGTGCCACCGTGTATGTCGCTGAAGCTTTCTTT.

The chain carries TRBV4-3 and TRBJ2-1; D remains unclear. There are 14 residues in the CDR3. Looked up from germline, CDR1 is LGHNA and CDR2 is YSLEER. V shed 0 bases and J shed 6 bases, with 9 bases lying between them. The CDR3 bases are TGCGCCAGCAGCCAAGATCACAGCTTCAATGAGCAGTTCTTC. This encodes CASSQDHSFNEQFF.

The chain combines TRBV7-9 with TRBJ1-5, with D perhaps matching TRBD1 (5 bases). There are 15 residues in the CDR3. Between the trimmed V and J ends, which lost 4 bases and 2 bases, there was a span of 12 bases. Germline V gene sequence: CDR1 SEHNR, CDR2 FQNEAQ (reference sequence). The CDR3 here is CASSSDGARNQPQHF. CDR3 in DNA: TGTGCCAGCAGCTCGGACGGGGCCCGCAATCAGCCCCAGCATTTT.

This clonotype appeared many times. This rearrangement joins TRBV29-1 to TRBJ2-5; D not certain. Germline V gene data show CDR1 as SQVTM and CDR2 as ANQGSEA. The CDR3 totals 10 residues. Trimming removed 5 bases at V and 4 bases at J, with 5 bases between. CDR3 nucleotides: TGCAGCGTTTTGACAGAGACCCAGTACTTC. Its protein is CSVLTETQYF.

The V call is TRBV7-9, the J call TRBJ2-1; 8 bases are shared with TRBD1. The germline CDR1 and CDR2 sequences are SEHNR and FQNEAQ (reference sequence). V shed 4 bases and J 2 bases; nucleotides not matched to a gene: 4. The length of the CDR3 is 15 residues. Here the CDR3 DNA reads TGTGCCAGCAGCTCCCGACAGGGGCCCTACAATGAGCAGTTCTTC. Translation: CASSSRQGPYNEQFF.

V and J are TRBV29-1 and TRBJ2-7; D is perhaps TRBD2 (6 bases). Germline V gene lookup returns CDR1 SQVTM and CDR2 ANQGSEA. Trimming left V 3 bases short and J 0 bases short, with 12 bases between. This CDR3 has 14 amino acids. This chain's CDR3 is CSVDGTGSSYEQYF. The DNA for the CDR3 is TGCAGCGTTGACGGGACTGGCAGCTCCTACGAGCAGTACTTC.